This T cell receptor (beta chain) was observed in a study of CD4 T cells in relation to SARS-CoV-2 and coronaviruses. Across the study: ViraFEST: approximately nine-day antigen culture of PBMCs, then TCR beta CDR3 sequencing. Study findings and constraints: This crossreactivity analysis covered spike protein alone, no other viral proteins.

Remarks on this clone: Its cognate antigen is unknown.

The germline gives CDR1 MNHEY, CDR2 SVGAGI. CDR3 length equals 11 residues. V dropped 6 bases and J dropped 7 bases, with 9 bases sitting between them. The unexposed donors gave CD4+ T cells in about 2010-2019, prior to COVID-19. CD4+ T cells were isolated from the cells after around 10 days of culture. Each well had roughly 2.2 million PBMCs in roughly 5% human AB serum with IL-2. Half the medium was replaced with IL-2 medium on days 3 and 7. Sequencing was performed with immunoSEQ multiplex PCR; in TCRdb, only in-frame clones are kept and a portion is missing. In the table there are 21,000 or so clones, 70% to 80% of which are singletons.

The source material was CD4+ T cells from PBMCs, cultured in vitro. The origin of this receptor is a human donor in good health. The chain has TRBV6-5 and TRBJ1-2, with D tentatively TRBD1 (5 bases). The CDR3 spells CASSEGFGYTF. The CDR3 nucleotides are TGTGCCAGCAGCGAGGGGTTTGGCTACACCTTC.